This passage covers 29 T cell receptor beta chains from one sample sequenced in a study of metastatic and nonmetastatic thyroid tumors. Patients were all untreated before their thyroid surgery. TCRdb re-called the PCR reads via MiXCR. This table has over 25,000 clones, approximately 4% appearing once. Sequencing was done on a sample of blood. The source is a female donor with papillary thyroid cancer or a benign thyroid nodule (not recorded which). Some clones in this sample may be carry-over from other donors' samples.

This rearrangement joins TRBV20-1 to TRBJ2-7; D gene unclear. V was pared by 3 bases and J by 4 bases, with 16 bases between. CDR3 length: 14 amino acids. Germline V gives CDR1 DFQATT, CDR2 SNEGSKA (reference sequence). CDR3 amino acids: CSASFGLVGYEQYF. The DNA of the CDR3 is TGCAGTGCTAGTTTCGGCTTGGTGGGATACGAGCAGTACTTC.

V gene TRBV28 combines with J gene TRBJ1-2; D remains ambiguous. There are 13 residues in the CDR3. V dropped 8 bases and J dropped 4 bases, with 14 bases sitting between them. Germline CDR1 reads MDHEN; CDR2 reads SYDVKM. CDR3 residues: CASSSPPLYGYTF. CDR3 DNA sequence: TGTGCCAGCTCTAGCCCTCCCCTCTATGGCTACACCTTC.

This clone has at least ten counts. The DNA for the CDR3 is TGTGCCAGCAGTGAAAAAGGGAACACTGAAGCTTTCTTT. This encodes CASSEKGNTEAFF. The chain has TRBV6-1 and TRBJ1-1; no clear D gene. V lost 2 bases and J 1 base, leaving 5 bases between the germline ends. Germline loops: CDR1 MNHNS, CDR2 SASEGT. This CDR3 has 13 residues.

CDR3 DNA sequence: TGTGCCAGCAGTGGGGGGGCGGGAGGTGGAGAGACCCAGTACTTC. As protein: CASSGGAGGGETQYF. The chain links TRBV2 to TRBJ2-5; TRBD2 agrees at 8 bases. V shed 4 bases, J shed 4 bases, and the junction held 8 bases outside the gene matches. Germline CDR1 SNHLY, CDR2 FYNNEI. The CDR3 covers 15 residues. Full variable domain (remainder filled in from reference TRBV2 and TRBJ2-5): EPEVTQTPSHQVTQMGQEVILRCVPISNHLYFYWYRQILGQKVEFLVSFYNNEISEKSEIFDDQFSVERPDGSNFTLKIRSTKLEDSAMYFCASSGGAGGGETQYFGPGTRLLVL.

This clone was detected many times. The chain recombines TRBV6-1 with TRBJ1-5; D is perhaps TRBD1 (6 bases). The ends were cut back, 11 bases at V and 2 bases at J, with 22 bases in the middle. The CDR3 length is 16 residues. Germline CDR1 reads MNHNS; CDR2 reads SASEGT. The CDR3 DNA sequence: TGTGCCTCGGGGGTAAGGGGGGGCGCAGGCAATCAGCCCCAGCATTTT. Its protein product is CASGVRGGAGNQPQHF.

This clone was detected many times. Just one base apart from a much larger clone, this may be a read error. The conserved final phenylalanine or tryptophan is absent from the CDR3, which likely points to a read error. The rearrangement joins TRBV6-5 to TRBJ2-7; TRBD1 might be the D (5 bases). The CDR3 totals 13 residues. V was pared by 1 base and J by 7 bases, with 11 bases between. Per the germline V gene, CDR1 is MNHEY and CDR2 is SVGAGI. For the CDR3, the DNA is TGTGCCAGCAGTTACTATGGGGCAGGGGAGCAGTACCTC. This translates into CASSYYGAGEQYL.

The chain employs TRBV10-3 and TRBJ2-2; TRBD2 is a possible D gene (5 bases). The V end was cut by 5 bases, the J end by 5 bases, with 9 bases between. The germline gives CDR1 ENHRY, CDR2 SYGVKD. The CDR3 is made up of 13 amino acids. This CDR3 reads CAISTGGTGELFF. CDR3 DNA: TGTGCCATCAGTACCGGCGGGACCGGGGAGCTGTTTTTT.

This clone was counted ten times or more. The junction differs from germline at one of its ends, possibly a read error. The chain is built from TRBV7-7 and TRBJ2-5; TRBD2 aligns across 11 bases. The CDR3 loop spans 15 amino acids. Germline V gene lookup returns CDR1 SSHAT and CDR2 FNYEAQ (reference sequence). The CDR3 nucleotides read TGTGCTAGCAGCGTTAGCGGGAGGGCCTTCGAGACCCAGTACTTC. Protein product: CASSVSGRAFETQYF.

Many counts were recorded for this clone. The chain joins TRBV7-8 to TRBJ2-5; TRBD1 or TRBD2 may be the D gene (5 bases each). Deletions cut 1 base from V and 3 bases from J, with 15 bases between. Germline CDR1 reads SGHVS; CDR2 reads FQNEAQ. CDR3 length: 16 residues. The CDR3: CASSLVAGRGEETQYF. In DNA form, the CDR3 reads TGTGCCAGCAGCTTAGTAGCAGGCCGAGGGGAAGAGACCCAGTACTTC.

This clone is termed medium-sized. J is TRBJ1-1 and V is TRBV27, with D possibly being TRBD1 (6 bases). Germline CDR1 MNHEY, CDR2 SMNVEV (reference sequence). V was clipped by 3 bases and J by 3 bases, with 14 bases between them. This CDR3 region has 15 residues. The CDR3 region is CASSFTSGAYTEAFF. The CDR3 DNA sequence: TGTGCCAGCAGTTTCACGTCGGGGGCGTACACTGAAGCTTTCTTT.

This clone was counted ten times or more. The rearrangement joins TRBV7-3 to TRBJ2-1; no reliable D call. V shed 1 base and J shed 8 bases, with 15 bases lying between them. The V gene's germline CDR1 is SGHTA and CDR2 FQGTGA. The CDR3 is 15 residues long. This CDR3 is CASSLRSHQSDEQFF. CDR3 sequence (DNA): TGTGCCAGCAGCTTAAGGAGTCATCAAAGCGATGAGCAGTTCTTC.

This chain links TRBV27 with TRBJ1-5; D not certain. The V and J ends lost 3 bases and 0 bases respectively, with 9 bases between them. The germline V gene has CDR1 MNHEY and CDR2 SMNVEV (reference sequence). The CDR3 sequence is 15 residues long. CDR3 nucleotide sequence: TGTGCCAGCAGTTTCCAGGCTCATAGCAATCAGCCCCAGCATTTT. It codes for CASSFQAHSNQPQHF.

This clone was recorded many times. CDR3 DNA sequence: TGTGCCAGCAGCTTAGTTGGGCAGGGGTTCACTGAAGCTTTCTTT. This gives the protein CASSLVGQGFTEAFF. This sequence joins TRBV7-2 and TRBJ1-1; possibly TRBD1 for D (6 bases). CDR3 size: 15 residues. The germline gives CDR1 SGHTA, CDR2 FQGNSA. V was trimmed by 1 base and J by 4 bases, leaving 13 bases between them. Supplemented by reference TRBV7-2 and TRBJ1-1, the full variable domain reads GAGVSQSPSNKVTEKGKDVELRCDPISGHTALYWYRQSLGQGLEFLIYFQGNSAPDKSGLPSDRFSAERTGGSVSTLTIQRTQQEDSAVYLCASSLVGQGFTEAFFGQGTRLTVV.

The chain links TRBV5-1 to TRBJ1-2; D possibly corresponds to TRBD1 (6 bases). Germline V gene data show CDR1 as SGHRS and CDR2 as YFSETQ. The CDR3 sequence is 15 residues long. V lost 5 bases to trimming and J lost 8 bases, with 22 bases between them. The CDR3 sequence: CASRYSDSPWSGYTF. The CDR3, as DNA: TGCGCCAGCAGATACTCGGACAGCCCATGGAGCGGCTACACCTTC.

The chain has TRBV24-1 and TRBJ2-3; D may be TRBD1 or TRBD2 (5 bases each). V lost 3 bases and J lost 2, with 8 bases in between. In germline, CDR1 is KGHDR, CDR2 SFDVKD. The CDR3 covers 14 residues. CDR3 sequence: CATSDGTPTDTQYF. The DNA for the CDR3 is TGTGCCACCAGTGATGGGACCCCCACAGATACGCAGTATTTT.

This clone was seen at least ten times. The chain carries TRBV20-1 and TRBJ2-1; D ambiguous. CDR3 length: 15 amino acids. With 0 bases removed from V and 2 bases from J, the gap between germline ends came to 11 bases. CDR1 is DFQATT and CDR2 is SNEGSKA in the germline V gene (reference sequence). Here the CDR3 reads CSARDGSSPYNEQFF. Here the CDR3 DNA reads TGCAGTGCTAGAGATGGCTCCAGCCCCTACAATGAGCAGTTCTTC.

This clone was observed at least ten times. This sequence joins TRBV9 and TRBJ2-3; 9 nucleotides agree with TRBD1. The CDR3 consists of 16 residues. In germline, CDR1 is SGDLS, CDR2 YYNGEE. V was pared by 4 bases and J by 4 bases, with 10 bases of the junction left unmatched. The CDR3 DNA is TGTGCCAGCAGCCCCAGGACAGGGGATTTCGCAGATACGCAGTATTTT. Its translation: CASSPRTGDFADTQYF.

This clone was observed many times. The CDR3 DNA follows: TGTGCCAGCGGCCGGGACAGGGGCTACGAGCAGTACTTC. It translates to CASGRDRGYEQYF. This rearrangement joins TRBV14 to TRBJ2-7; 10 bases line up with TRBD1. Trimming removed 8 bases from V and 3 bases from J; junction bases left unmatched: 4. Germline V gene sequence: CDR1 SGHDN, CDR2 FVKESK. The CDR3 sequence is 13 residues long.

There are a few counts of this clone. The CDR3 region is CASSFGVGGYTF. DNA for the CDR3: TGCGCCAGCAGCTTCGGCGTGGGAGGCTACACCTTC. The chain has TRBV5-1 and TRBJ1-2; unclear D gene. This CDR3 has 12 amino acids. The germline V gene has CDR1 SGHRS and CDR2 YFSETQ. Trimming pared 2 bases from V and 8 bases from J, leaving 10 bases between.

This clone was detected a few times. The chain employs TRBV4-1 and TRBJ1-5; D perhaps matches TRBD1 (5 bases). The V end was cut by 6 bases, the J end by 1 base, with 13 bases between. The length of the CDR3 is 15 residues. Germline CDR1 MGHRA, CDR2 YSYEKL. This CDR3 is CASSFRVGSNQPQHF. CDR3 coding DNA: TGCGCCAGCAGTTTCAGGGTTGGGAGCAATCAGCCCCAGCATTTT.

In this sample, this clone is medium-sized. The DNA for the CDR3 is TGTGCCAGCAGCTTGGAACTTACAGGGAGCTATGGCTACACCTTC. As protein: CASSLELTGSYGYTF. The chain has TRBV5-5 and TRBJ1-2, with a weak D call TRBD1 (6 bases). CDR1 is SGHKS, CDR2 YYEKEE, per germline (reference sequence). CDR3 length equals 15 residues. Trimming took 0 bases from V and 4 from J, leaving 13 bases between them.

A few counts support this clone. The J gene is TRBJ1-1, the V gene TRBV3-1; D possibly corresponds to TRBD1 (6 bases). Germline CDR1 and CDR2: LGHDT and YNNKEL (reference sequence). This CDR3 region has 16 residues. V was trimmed by 1 base and J by 0 bases, leaving 12 bases between them. CDR3 in amino acids: CASSQGGRDMNTEAFF. CDR3 in DNA: TGTGCCAGCAGCCAAGGAGGCCGGGACATGAACACTGAAGCTTTCTTT.

This clone was observed many times. This rearrangement joins TRBV28 to TRBJ1-1, with D possibly being TRBD1 (5 bases). The V end was cut by 4 bases, the J end by 0 bases, with 12 bases between. The CDR3 length is 15 residues. Per the germline V gene, CDR1 is MDHEN and CDR2 is SYDVKM. CDR3 residues: CASSSPGRLNTEAFF. Written as DNA, the CDR3 is TGTGCCAGCAGTTCGCCGGGACGGTTGAACACTGAAGCTTTCTTT. Drawing the rest from reference TRBV28 and TRBJ1-1, the complete variable domain is DVKVTQSSRYLVKRTGEKVFLECVQDMDHENMFWYRQDPGLGLRLIYFSYDVKMKEKGDIPEGYSVSREKKERFSLILESASTNQTSMYLCASSSPGRLNTEAFFGQGTRLTVV.

This clone appeared many times. This chain links TRBV25-1 with TRBJ2-6; 10 bases are a match to TRBD1. This CDR3 region has 17 residues. Germline trimming cut 3 bases from V and 1 base from J; bases unmatched to any gene: 3. Germline CDR1 and CDR2: MGHDK and SYGVNS. The CDR3 DNA reads as TGTGCCAGCAGTGACATGGACAGGGGGTCTGGGGCCAACGTCCTGACTTTC. It specifies CASSDMDRGSGANVLTF.

There are a few counts of this clone. This chain joins TRBV4-1 and TRBJ1-6; D not certain. Trimming stripped 4 bases from V and 0 bases from J, with 13 bases between. The CDR3 totals 17 residues. Germline loops: CDR1 MGHRA, CDR2 YSYEKL. This CDR3 reads CASSRPLESSYNSPLHF. In DNA, the CDR3 is TGCGCCAGCAGCCGCCCTTTGGAGAGCTCCTATAATTCACCCCTCCACTTT.

J is TRBJ1-3 and V is TRBV27, with a tentative D call TRBD1 (5 bases). V gave up 5 bases and J gave up 7 bases, with 15 bases separating them. CDR3 size: 14 residues. Germline loops: CDR1 MNHEY, CDR2 SMNVEV (reference sequence). This CDR3 reads CASSRDGGRNTIYF. The CDR3 DNA follows: TGTGCCAGCAGTCGGGATGGGGGAAGGAACACCATATATTTT.

A remark on this clone: This CDR3 is missing its conserved last phenylalanine or tryptophan, likely due to a read error. The chain has TRBV11-3 and TRBJ2-1, with D perhaps TRBD1 or TRBD2 (5 bases each). Germline-derived CDR1 and CDR2 are SGHNT and YENEEA. This CDR3 has 13 amino acids. V was trimmed by 1 base and J by 6 bases, leaving 7 bases between them. CDR3 nucleotides: TGTGCCAGCAGCTTAGCTGGGGGCAATGAGCAGTTCGTC. Protein: CASSLAGGNEQFV.

The CDR3 here is CASRWVRDTEAFF. The CDR3 DNA follows: TGCGCCAGCAGATGGGTGCGGGACACTGAAGCTTTCTTT. V and J are TRBV5-1 and TRBJ1-1, with unresolved D. With 5 bases removed from V and 3 bases from J, the gap between germline ends came to 11 bases. From germline, CDR1 is SGHRS and CDR2 YFSETQ. There are 13 residues in the CDR3.

Ten or more counts support this clone. The V call is TRBV3-1, the J call TRBJ2-2; TRBD2 agrees at 7 bases. The V gene end was trimmed by 3 bases and the J gene end by 7 bases; junction bases not matched to a gene: 8. Germline loops: CDR1 LGHDT, CDR2 YNNKEL (reference sequence). This CDR3 is 15 amino acids long. The CDR3 DNA reads as TGTGCCAGCAGCCACCGGGCGGGAGCGGGCGGGGAGCTGTTTTTT. Amino acids: CASSHRAGAGGELFF.